The rows below give T cell receptor beta chains drawn from one sample of a study of metastatic and nonmetastatic thyroid tumors. Via MiXCR, TCRdb re-called the PCR reads. The sample lists about 14,000 clones; roughly 30% were seen once. What was sequenced was tumor tissue. The receptors stem from a female donor with papillary thyroid cancer or a benign thyroid nodule (not recorded which). Some clones in this sample may be carry-over from other donors' samples. Both conserved end residues are part of each CDR3. Each record gives: clone size, V gene, J gene, D gene, CDR3 protein, CDR3 DNA. A D gene is named only where the DNA matches it firmly. The size of a clone is reported for some rows only, either as once, few or many, or as a class for expanded clones.

>NA|TRBV18|TRBJ1-5|NA
CASSERTNQPQHF
TGTGCCAGCTCAGAACGGACCAATCAGCCCCAGCATTTT
>many|TRBV4-2|TRBJ2-7|TRBD1
CASSQLTGTGEQYF
TGTGCCAGCAGCCAACTGACAGGGACCGGGGAGCAGTACTTC
>NA|TRBV9|TRBJ2-7|TRBD2
CASSVDSGGISYEQYF
TGTGCCAGCAGCGTTGATAGCGGGGGAATCTCCTACGAGCAGTACTTC
>NA|TRBV5-8|TRBJ1-5|NA
CASSFRRDTNQPQHF
TGTGCCAGCAGCTTCCGACGTGACACCAATCAGCCCCAGCATTTT
>NA|TRBV11-1|TRBJ1-1|NA
CASSTQGNTEAFF
TGTGCCAGCAGCACACAGGGAAACACTGAAGCTTTCTTT
>few|TRBV12-3/TRBV12-4|TRBJ1-2|NA
CASRMGRNNYGYTF
TGTGCCAGCAGAATGGGACGAAACAACTATGGCTACACCTTC
>medium-sized|TRBV28|TRBJ1-1|NA
CASKMWVMNTEAFF
TGTGCCAGCAAAATGTGGGTGATGAACACTGAAGCTTTCTTT
>many|TRBV11-3|TRBJ2-2|TRBD1
CASSLGDRVSGELFF
TGTGCCAGCAGCTTGGGGGACAGGGTATCCGGGGAGCTGTTTTTT
>NA|TRBV5-8|TRBJ2-1|TRBD2
CASSRSAGYNEQFF
TGTGCCAGCAGCCGCTCAGCGGGATACAATGAGCAGTTCTTC
>NA|TRBV24-1|TRBJ2-1|TRBD1
CATSDLRAGQGDNEQFF
TGTGCCACCAGTGATTTGCGGGCCGGACAGGGGGACAATGAGCAGTTCTTC
>NA|TRBV2|TRBJ2-7|NA
CASSDSKGLSGYEQYF
TGTGCCAGCAGTGACTCCAAGGGCCTCTCGGGCTACGAGCAGTACTTC
>NA|TRBV11-2|TRBJ2-1|NA
CASSLEIRGEQFF
TGTGCCAGCAGCTTAGAGATAAGGGGTGAGCAGTTCTTC
>NA|TRBV6-2/TRBV6-3|TRBJ2-7|TRBD2
CASSDQTGLALYEQYF
TGTGCCAGCAGCGACCAAACGGGACTAGCGCTGTACGAGCAGTACTTC
>NA|TRBV4-2|TRBJ2-3|NA
CASSQVSHGFGRTDTQYF
TGTGCCAGCAGCCAAGTCAGTCACGGTTTTGGTAGGACAGATACGCAGTACTTT
>few|TRBV12-3/TRBV12-4|TRBJ1-3|NA
CASSLGFSGNTIYF
TGTGCCAGCAGTTTAGGGTTCTCAGGAAACACCATATATTTT
>few|TRBV19|TRBJ2-1|TRBD2
CASTPTRTSSYNEQFF
TGTGCCAGTACCCCGACAAGGACTAGCTCCTACAATGAGCAGTTCTTC
>once|TRBV20-1|TRBJ1-2|NA
CSARDYGGANYGYTF
TGCAGTGCTAGAGATTACGGGGGCGCCAACTATGGCTACACCTTC
>NA|TRBV6-1|TRBJ2-2|TRBD1
CASSVSTGDTGELFF
TGTGCCAGCAGTGTATCCACAGGGGACACCGGGGAGCTGTTTTTT
>few|TRBV27|TRBJ2-1|TRBD2
CASRPLGTSGPYNEQFF
TGTGCCAGCAGACCACTTGGGACTAGCGGACCCTACAATGAGCAGTTCTTC
>few|TRBV28|TRBJ2-7|TRBD2
CASSKGLANYEQYF
TGTGCCAGCAGTAAGGGACTAGCGAACTACGAGCAGTACTTC
>NA|TRBV19|TRBJ2-3|NA
CASSIRGVGSTDTQYF
TGTGCCAGTAGTATAAGGGGAGTCGGCTCCACAGATACGCAGTATTTT
>medium-sized|TRBV12-3/TRBV12-4|TRBJ1-3|TRBD1
CASSPTPGQGRNTIYF
TGTGCCAGCAGCCCAACCCCTGGACAGGGACGGAACACCATATATTTT
>many|TRBV4-1|TRBJ2-6|NA
CASSLEGGSGANVLTF
TGCGCCAGCAGCCTCGAAGGGGGCTCTGGGGCCAACGTCCTGACTTTC
>NA|TRBV11-2|TRBJ2-3|NA
CASSWTYTDTQYF
TGTGCCAGTAGTTGGACGTACACAGATACGCAGTATTTT
>NA|TRBV5-8|TRBJ2-7|NA
CASSLESSGGEQYF
TGTGCCAGCAGCCTAGAGAGCTCCGGGGGCGAGCAGTACTTC
>many|TRBV30|TRBJ2-1|TRBD2
CAWSFMAGGYNEQFF
TGTGCCTGGAGTTTTATGGCGGGGGGATACAATGAGCAGTTCTTC
>NA|TRBV11-2|TRBJ2-5|TRBD2
CASSLDGLAGGRQETQYF
TGTGCCAGCAGCTTAGATGGGCTAGCGGGGGGGAGACAAGAGACCCAGTACTTC
>few|TRBV27|TRBJ1-5|NA
CASSKNNQPQHF
TGTGCCAGCAGTAAGAACAATCAGCCCCAACATTTT
>once|TRBV30|TRBJ1-2|NA
CAWSVGFIYGYTF
TGTGCCTGGAGTGTGGGGTTTATCTATGGCTACACCTTC
>once|TRBV5-1|TRBJ1-6|NA
CASSGGGDSPLHF
TGCGCCAGCAGCGGAGGGGGGGATTCACCCCTCCACTTT
>few|TRBV6-4|TRBJ2-2|NA
CASSDSQGGTGELFF
TGTGCCAGCAGTGACTCGCAGGGTGGCACCGGGGAGCTGTTTTTT
>NA|TRBV29-1|TRBJ2-7|NA
CSAGAGYEQYF
TGCAGCGCTGGGGCGGGCTACGAGCAGTACTTC
>few|TRBV6-1|TRBJ2-7|TRBD1
CASSDETGGSYEQYF
TGTGCCAGCAGCGATGAGACAGGGGGCTCCTACGAGCAGTACTTC
>NA|TRBV19|TRBJ1-5|TRBD1
CASTESRTGRFQPQHF
TGTGCCAGTACGGAGTCTCGGACAGGGCGTTTCCAGCCCCAGCATTTT
>NA|TRBV11-2|TRBJ1-2|NA
CASSLVRVYGYTF
TGTGCCAGCAGCTTAGTCCGGGTCTATGGCTACACCTTC
>many|TRBV6-1|TRBJ2-3|NA
CASSEDTHTDTQYF
TGTGCCAGCAGTGAGGACACACACACAGATACGCAGTATTTT
>NA|TRBV6-1|TRBJ2-2|NA
CAARGKKGQITGELFF
TGTGCCGCAAGGGGAAAAAAGGGCCAAATCACCGGGGAGCTGTTTTTT
>many|TRBV12-3/TRBV12-4|TRBJ1-2|NA
CASSLSGNYGYTF
TGTGCCAGCAGTTTATCAGGCAACTATGGCTACACCTTC
>NA|TRBV30|TRBJ2-1|NA
CAWSVGGNNEQFF
TGTGCCTGGAGTGTGGGCGGGAACAATGAGCAGTTCTTC
>NA|TRBV7-2|TRBJ2-7|TRBD2
CASSLGTSGGKQYF
TGTGCCAGCAGCTTAGGGACTAGCGGGGGAAAGCAGTACTTC
>NA|TRBV5-1|TRBJ1-1|NA
CASSFELNTEAFF
TGCGCCAGCAGCTTCGAATTGAACACTGAAGCTTTCTTT
>many|TRBV14|TRBJ2-2|NA
CASSPRVGELFF
TGTGCCAGCAGCCCACGGGTCGGGGAGCTGTTTTTT
>NA|TRBV7-2|TRBJ2-5|NA
CASTMGTFQETQYF
TGTGCCAGCACCATGGGGACTTTCCAAGAGACCCAGTACTTC
>NA|TRBV20-1|TRBJ1-6|NA
CSALGTARNSPLHF
TGCAGTGCACTTGGGACTGCCCGTAATTCACCCCTCCACTTT
>NA|TRBV5-4|TRBJ1-2|NA
CASRRADGNYGYTF
TGTGCCAGCAGGCGGGCCGACGGTAACTATGGCTACACCTTC
>NA|TRBV30|TRBJ1-5|NA
CAWSSGRDQPQHF
TGTGCCTGGAGTTCTGGGAGGGATCAGCCCCAGCATTTT
>many|TRBV19|TRBJ1-4|NA
CASSMSATNEKLFF
TGTGCCAGTAGTATGTCGGCAACTAATGAAAAACTGTTTTTT
>many|TRBV19|TRBJ2-5|NA
CASSISNPGETQYF
TGTGCCAGTAGTATCTCGAATCCGGGGGAGACCCAGTACTTC
>few|TRBV6-4|TRBJ2-6|TRBD2
CASSAQAGGSGANVLTF
TGTGCCAGCAGTGCGCAAGCGGGGGGATCGGGGGCCAACGTCCTGACTTTC
>NA|TRBV3-1|TRBJ1-4|TRBD1
CASSLRQGANEKLFF
TGTGCCAGCAGCCTACGACAGGGGGCAAATGAAAAACTGTTTTTT
>NA|TRBV6-1|TRBJ2-2|TRBD1
CASTGGAGTGELFF
TGTGCCAGCACAGGGGGCGCTGGGACCGGGGAGCTGTTTTTT
>few|TRBV7-6|TRBJ2-7|NA
CASSPSRGVQYF
TGTGCCAGCAGTCCATCCAGGGGAGTGCAGTACTTC
>NA|TRBV24-1|TRBJ2-1|TRBD1
CATSDLGQGGTEQFF
TGTGCCACCAGTGATTTAGGACAGGGGGGGACTGAGCAGTTCTTC
>NA|TRBV5-1|TRBJ2-3|TRBD1
CASSLEGAPTDTQYF
TGCGCCAGCAGCTTGGAGGGGGCCCCCACAGATACGCAGTATTTT
>many|TRBV30|TRBJ1-4|NA
CAWSDSREVEKLFF
TGTGCCTGGAGTGATTCTAGGGAAGTTGAAAAACTGTTTTTT